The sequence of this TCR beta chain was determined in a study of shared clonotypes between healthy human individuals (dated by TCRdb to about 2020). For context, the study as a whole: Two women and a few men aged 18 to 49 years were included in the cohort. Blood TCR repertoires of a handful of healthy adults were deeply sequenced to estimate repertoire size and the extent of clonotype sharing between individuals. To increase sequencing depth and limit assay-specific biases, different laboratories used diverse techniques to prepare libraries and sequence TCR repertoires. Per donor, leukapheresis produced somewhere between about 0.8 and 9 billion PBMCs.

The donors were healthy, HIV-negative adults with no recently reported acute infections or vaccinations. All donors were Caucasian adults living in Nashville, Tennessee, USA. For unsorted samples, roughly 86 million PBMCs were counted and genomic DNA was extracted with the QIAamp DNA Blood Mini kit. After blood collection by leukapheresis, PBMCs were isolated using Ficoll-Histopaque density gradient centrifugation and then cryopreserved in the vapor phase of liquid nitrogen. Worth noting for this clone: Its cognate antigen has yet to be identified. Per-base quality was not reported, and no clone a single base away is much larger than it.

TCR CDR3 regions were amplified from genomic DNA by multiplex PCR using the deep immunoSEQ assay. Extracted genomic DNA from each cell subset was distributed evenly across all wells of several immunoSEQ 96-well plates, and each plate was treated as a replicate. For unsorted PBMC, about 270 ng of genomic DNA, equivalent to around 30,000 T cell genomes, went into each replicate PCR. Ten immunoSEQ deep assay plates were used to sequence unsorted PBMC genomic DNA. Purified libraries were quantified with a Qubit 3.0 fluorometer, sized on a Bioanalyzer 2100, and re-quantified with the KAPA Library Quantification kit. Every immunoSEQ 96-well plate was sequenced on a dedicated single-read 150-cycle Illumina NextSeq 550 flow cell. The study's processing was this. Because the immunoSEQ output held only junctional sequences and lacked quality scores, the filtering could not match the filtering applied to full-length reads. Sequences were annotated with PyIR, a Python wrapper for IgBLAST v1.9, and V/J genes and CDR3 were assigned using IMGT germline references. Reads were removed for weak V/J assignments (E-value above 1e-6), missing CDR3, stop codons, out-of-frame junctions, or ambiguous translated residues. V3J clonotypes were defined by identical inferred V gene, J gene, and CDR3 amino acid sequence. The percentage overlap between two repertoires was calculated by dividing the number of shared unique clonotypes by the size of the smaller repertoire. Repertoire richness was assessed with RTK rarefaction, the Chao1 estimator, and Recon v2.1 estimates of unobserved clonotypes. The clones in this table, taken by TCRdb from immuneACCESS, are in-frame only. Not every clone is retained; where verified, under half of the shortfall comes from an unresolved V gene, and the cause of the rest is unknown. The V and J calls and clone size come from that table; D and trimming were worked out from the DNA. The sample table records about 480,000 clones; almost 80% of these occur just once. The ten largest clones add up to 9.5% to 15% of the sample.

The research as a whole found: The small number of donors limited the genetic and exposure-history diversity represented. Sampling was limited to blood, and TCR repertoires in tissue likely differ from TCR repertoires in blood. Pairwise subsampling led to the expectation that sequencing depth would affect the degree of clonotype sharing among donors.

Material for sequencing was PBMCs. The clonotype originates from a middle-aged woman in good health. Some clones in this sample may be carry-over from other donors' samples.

The DNA sequence is TGTGCCAGTACCCAATCCAGTACAGGGGTCAGAGAGACCCAGTACTTC. This codes for CASTQSSTGVRETQYF. The chain employs TRBV19 and TRBJ2-5; TRBD1 aligns with 7 central bases. The germline V gene (reference sequence) supplies CDR1 LNHDA and CDR2 SQIVND. V trim: 7 bases; J trim: 4 bases; unmatched bases: 15. The CDR3 runs 16 amino acids, cysteine and phenylalanine included. Only the CDR3 DNA stays, 48 bases, in frame from base 1.